The 24 T cell receptor beta chains listed next were all sequenced from one sample in a study of T cell repertoires in cytomegalovirus infection. Antigen specificity for these receptors is unknown. TCRdb re-derived calls from the reads in MiXCR, one entry per CDR3 protein. The table shows approximately 43,000 distinct CDR3 sequences, with 20% occurring only once. Sequencing was performed on PBMCs, sequenced either directly or after in vitro stimulation (not recorded which). These receptors originate from a human donor in good health (CMV status not recorded). Some clones in this sample may be carry-over from other donors' samples.

This clonotype was seen repeatedly, ten times or more. The chain combines TRBV6-5 with TRBJ1-4; no clear D. The V gene lost 2 bases and the J gene lost 0 bases, with 7 bases spanning the gap. The CDR3 consists of 15 residues. Per germline, CDR1 MNHEY and CDR2 SVGAGI. This CDR3 reads CASSYGRATNEKLFF. CDR3 bases: TGTGCCAGCAGTTACGGCCGGGCAACTAATGAAAAACTGTTTTTT.

This clonotype was seen many times. CDR3 DNA sequence: TGCGCCAGCAGCTTGAGGCTGGGGAGCACTGAAGCTTTCTTT. Amino acid sequence: CASSLRLGSTEAFF. This sequence joins TRBV5-1 and TRBJ1-1; no clear D. Germline-derived CDR1 and CDR2 are SGHRS and YFSETQ. Between the trimmed V and J ends, which lost 1 base and 4 bases, there was a span of 11 bases. CDR3 length: 14 residues.

This clonotype was seen a few times. The chain links TRBV2 to TRBJ2-3, with 8 bases aligning to TRBD2. This CDR3 contains 15 residues. The V gene end was trimmed by 6 bases and the J gene end by 1 base; junction bases not matched to a gene: 6. Germline loops: CDR1 SNHLY, CDR2 FYNNEI. For the CDR3, the DNA is TGTGCCAGCAGGATCCTCGGGGGGGGCACAGATACGCAGTATTTT. Translation: CASRILGGGTDTQYF.

Many counts were recorded for this clonotype. This chain uses TRBV28 with TRBJ2-7; 8 bases match TRBD1. The ends lost 5 bases at V and 5 bases at J; junction bases unmatched: 11. From germline, CDR1 is MDHEN and CDR2 SYDVKM. The CDR3 runs 15 residues. CDR3 region: CASSQPPTGAHEQYF. CDR3 in DNA: TGTGCCAGCAGTCAACCCCCGACAGGGGCCCACGAGCAGTACTTC.

This clonotype showed up just a few times. The chain is built from TRBV12-5 and TRBJ2-1; D unresolved. The CDR3 totals 14 residues. The V gene lost 5 bases and the J gene lost 6 bases, with 14 bases spanning the gap. CDR1 and CDR2 from the germline V gene are LGHNT and FRNRAP. CDR3 nucleotide sequence: TGTGCTAGTGGTCTGAGAGCCACGGGCAATGAGCAGTTCTTC. It specifies CASGLRATGNEQFF. The entire variable domain, with the rest obtained from reference TRBV12-5 and TRBJ2-1, is as follows: DARVTQTPRHKVTEMGQEVTMRCQPILGHNTVFWYRQTMMQGLELLAYFRNRAPLDDSGMPKDRFSAEMPDATLATLKIQPSEPRDSAVYFCASGLRATGNEQFFGPGTRLTVL.

This clonotype was recorded many times. The J gene is TRBJ2-6, the V gene TRBV12-3 or TRBV12-4; D is perhaps TRBD1 (6 bases). Trimming removed 4 bases from V and 0 bases from J, with 13 bases in between. The CDR3 has 17 amino acids. The CDR3 nucleotides are TGTGCCAGCAGTTCTGGACAGTCCAACTCTGGGGCCAACGTCCTGACTTTC. Translating gives CASSSGQSNSGANVLTF.

This clonotype appeared many times. The genes are TRBV20-1 and TRBJ2-3; D is possibly TRBD2 (5 bases). The CDR3 has 13 amino acids. The V end lost 1 base, the J end lost 6 bases, and 11 bases lay between the germline ends. Germline V gives CDR1 DFQATT, CDR2 SNEGSKA (reference sequence). CDR3 DNA sequence: TGCAGTGCTAGAGGCCTTTCGGGGGATACGCAGTATTTT. Protein: CSARGLSGDTQYF.

V and J are TRBV7-6 and TRBJ2-1; 8 bases line up with TRBD2. The CDR3 contains 16 residues. The junction had 14 bases not matched to a gene; V was cut back by 5 bases and J by 8 bases. The V gene's germline CDR1 is SGHVS and CDR2 FNYEAQ. The CDR3 bases are TGTGCCAGCAGCCAAGGTTATCGGGAGGGACGTTATGAGCAGTTCTTC. Translating it yields CASSQGYREGRYEQFF.

This clonotype was seen more than once but under ten times. This sequence joins TRBV6-9 and TRBJ2-3; 9 nucleotides line up with TRBD2. Germline CDR1 reads MNHGY; CDR2 reads SVAAGI. V lost 4 bases and J lost 1; bases outside the gene matches: 15. This CDR3 comprises 19 residues. CDR3 sequence (DNA): TGTGCCAGCAGTTCCCCGTCGCGCGGGAGGGTCAGGGGCACAGATACGCAGTATTTT. Its protein is CASSSPSRGRVRGTDTQYF.

This clonotype was counted many times. The chain uses TRBV12-3 or TRBV12-4 and TRBJ2-1, with TRBD2 as a possible D gene (7 bases). V was pared by 3 bases and J by 7 bases, with 13 bases between. The CDR3 is made up of 14 amino acids. The CDR3 here is CASSFGGLGNEQFF. CDR3 nucleotide sequence: TGTGCCAGCAGTTTCGGGGGGCTGGGAAATGAGCAGTTCTTC.

Many counts were recorded for this clonotype. This sequence joins TRBV7-8 and TRBJ1-4, with D possibly being TRBD1 (5 bases). The V gene's germline CDR1 is SGHVS and CDR2 FQNEAQ. The CDR3 extends over 16 amino acids. The germline V and J ends were trimmed by 4 bases and 12 bases, with 24 bases remaining between them. The CDR3 region is CASSSPRSGANQELFF. The DNA of the CDR3 is TGTGCCAGCAGCTCGCCCCGTTCCGGGGCCAATCAAGAACTGTTTTTT.

The sample holds many counts of this clonotype. This sequence joins TRBV7-9 and TRBJ1-1; perhaps TRBD1 as D (6 bases). There are 16 residues in the CDR3. Germline values: CDR1 SEHNR, CDR2 FQNEAQ (reference sequence). V dropped 5 bases and J dropped 3 bases, with 19 bases sitting between them. CDR3 nucleotides: TGTGCCAGCAGCCCAGCCAAGGGGGAACTCCACACTGAAGCTTTCTTT. Translating gives CASSPAKGELHTEAFF.

The DNA for the CDR3 is TGTGCCAGCAGTTTTAATAGCAATCAGCCCCAGCATTTT. Translated, it gives CASSFNSNQPQHF. This rearrangement joins TRBV12-3 or TRBV12-4 to TRBJ1-5; D not resolved. The CDR3 contains 13 residues. Trimming took off 3 bases at V and 0 bases at J, with 3 bases between the two ends.

Remarks on this clonotype: A single base separates this from a much larger clone, so it may be a read error. The V gene is TRBV7-2, the J gene TRBJ2-7; no reliable D call. The CDR3 is 14 residues long. Looked up from germline, CDR1 is SGHTA and CDR2 is FQGNSA. CDR3 loop: CASSPRSWFDDQYF. For the CDR3, the DNA is TGTGCCAGCAGCCCCCGGTCGTGGTTCGACGATCAGTACTTC.

This chain joins TRBV5-4 and TRBJ1-1, with D perhaps matching TRBD1 (5 bases). From germline, CDR1 is SGHNT and CDR2 YYREEE (reference sequence). Between the trimmed V and J ends, which lost 0 bases and 0 bases, there was a span of 9 bases. This CDR3 has 15 residues. CDR3 residues: CASSLGGTLNTEAFF. The CDR3 DNA reads as TGTGCCAGCAGCTTGGGTGGGACCTTGAACACTGAAGCTTTCTTT.

The chain is built from TRBV7-2 and TRBJ2-3; D remains unclear. V was trimmed by 1 base and J by 4 bases, leaving 12 bases between them. The CDR3 is made up of 15 amino acids. Germline V lookup: CDR1 SGHTA, CDR2 FQGNSA. The CDR3 sequence is CASSLGQAVADTQYF. Written as DNA, the CDR3 is TGTGCCAGCAGCTTAGGGCAGGCCGTGGCAGATACGCAGTATTTT.

This clonotype was found many times. The CDR3 reads CASSYQREASYEQYF. In DNA form, the CDR3 reads TGTGCCAGCAGTTACCAGCGGGAGGCCTCCTACGAGCAGTACTTC. V usage is TRBV6-5 and J usage is TRBJ2-7; 9 bases fit TRBD2. Germline V lookup: CDR1 MNHEY, CDR2 SVGAGI. The CDR3 extends over 15 amino acids. With V trimmed by 2 bases and J by 0 bases, 2 bases remained unmatched.

This clonotype was seen many times. Mismatch with germline at one junction end may stem from a read error. This chain connects TRBV7-2 to TRBJ2-5; the match to TRBD1 covers 10 bases. Germline V CDR1 and CDR2: SGHTA, FQGNSA. CDR3 length: 16 amino acids. The CDR3 spells CASSLTRGQGTGLEGF. Here the CDR3 DNA reads TGTGCCAGCAGCTTAACGCGGGGACAGGGGACCGGTCTGGAGGGGTTC.

As regards this clonotype: With a much larger clone just one base away, this may be a read error. The gene calls are TRBV7-9 and TRBJ1-1; a possible D gene is TRBD1 (6 bases). CDR1 and CDR2 (germline): SEHNR, FQNEAQ (reference sequence). This CDR3 comprises 17 residues. Trimming removed 1 base at V and 1 base at J, with 16 bases between. Here the CDR3 reads CASSLERKTGPNTEAFF. The CDR3 coding sequence is TGTGCCAGCAGCTTAGAGAGGAAAACAGGGCCGAACACTGAAGCTTTCTTT.

This clonotype occurred a few times. This chain joins TRBV29-1 and TRBJ1-5, with a possible D match to TRBD1 (5 bases). The CDR3 loop spans 13 amino acids. V lost 5 bases to trimming and J lost 3 bases, with 11 bases between them. Germline V gene sequence: CDR1 SQVTM, CDR2 ANQGSEA. CDR3 coding DNA: TGCAGCGTTCTACCAGGGAACAATCAGCCCCAGCATTTT. Translating gives CSVLPGNNQPQHF.

There are a few counts of this clonotype. The CDR3 DNA reads TGCGCCAGCAGCAGCCGGTGGGGGGCGGTCGAGCAGTACTTC. Residues: CASSSRWGAVEQYF. The V call is TRBV5-1, the J call TRBJ2-7, with D perhaps being TRBD1 or TRBD2 (6 bases each). The CDR3 covers 14 residues. Trimming stripped 4 bases from V and 6 bases from J, with 17 bases between. Germline CDR1 reads SGHRS; CDR2 reads YFSETQ.

At least ten counts were recorded for this clonotype. The chain joins TRBV4-3 to TRBJ2-2, with 13 bases that match TRBD2. The germline gives CDR1 LGHNA, CDR2 YSLEER. The CDR3 length is 15 residues. Trimming took 4 bases from V and 5 from J; bases not matched to a gene: 1. CDR3 protein: CASSPGLAGTGELFF. The CDR3 DNA sequence: TGCGCCAGCAGCCCGGGACTAGCGGGGACCGGGGAGCTGTTTTTT.

This clonotype was found a few times. The V call is TRBV6-1, the J call TRBJ2-7, with 8 bases identical to TRBD1. The CDR3 has 14 residues. V was clipped by 6 bases and J by 2 bases; unmatched bases: 6. Germline V CDR1 and CDR2: MNHNS, SASEGT. The CDR3 sequence is CASRSGTGAYEQYF. The CDR3 DNA is TGTGCCAGCAGATCCGGGACAGGAGCCTACGAGCAGTACTTC.

The chain uses TRBV7-2 and TRBJ1-1; tentative D call: TRBD1 (5 bases). The CDR3 has 13 amino acids. Germline loops: CDR1 SGHTA, CDR2 FQGNSA. V gave up 3 bases and J gave up 8 bases, with 13 bases separating them. CDR3 DNA sequence: TGTGCCAGCAGCTTTTGGACACGGTCAGAAGCTTTCTTT. Protein: CASSFWTRSEAFF.